The 7 T cell receptor beta chains below come from one sample, sequenced in a study of blood T cells in healthy people across ages. Primed by a sample-barcoded 5' primer and a J-beta primer mix, a second PCR proceeded for about 6 to 12 cycles. A single record per CDR3 protein comes from TCRdb applying MiXCR to the 5' RACE reads. The repertoire has about 650,000 distinct CDR3 sequences, about 32% of them found once; the top ten carry 15%. The sample taken for sequencing was blood. These receptors all stem from a woman aged 80 or over in good health.

About this clonotype: A much larger clone differs by one base, so this may be a read error. The chain uses TRBV20-1 and TRBJ2-4; weak D call: TRBD2 (6 bases). The closer fit of TRBJ2-7 to the DNA end suggests the J call may be wrong. CDR3 length: 11 amino acids. The germline V gene has CDR1 DFQATT and CDR2 SNEGSKA (reference sequence). The CDR3 nucleotides read TGCAGTGCTTCGCGGGGCTGCGAGCAGTACTTC. It yields the protein CSASRGCEQYF.

Many counts were recorded for this clonotype. This chain uses TRBV6-2 or TRBV6-3 with TRBJ2-1; 7 nucleotides align to TRBD1. The CDR3 sequence is 13 residues long. Per the germline V gene, CDR1 is MNHEY and CDR2 is SVGEGT. The V gene end was trimmed by 6 bases and the J gene end by 6 bases; junction bases not matched to a gene: 5. CDR3 nucleotide sequence: TGTGCCAGCAGGCGAACAGGGGTCAATGAGCAGTTCTTC. This translates into CASRRTGVNEQFF.

The chain combines TRBV29-1 with TRBJ1-1; D perhaps matches TRBD1 (6 bases). Trimming removed 0 bases at V and 4 bases at J, with 12 bases between. CDR3 length equals 14 residues. Germline V CDR1 and CDR2: SQVTM, ANQGSEA. CDR3 residues: CSVEDRRGRTEAFF. In nucleotides, the CDR3 is TGCAGCGTTGAAGATCGTCGGGGGCGCACTGAAGCTTTCTTT.

This clonotype was detected many times. The chain links TRBV3-1 to TRBJ2-1; a weak D match, TRBD1 (8 bases). Germline V CDR1 and CDR2: LGHDT, YNNKEL (reference sequence). This CDR3 region has 12 residues. Trimming pared 7 bases from V and 7 bases from J, leaving 11 bases between. The CDR3 DNA sequence: TGTGCCAGCAACAGGGGGGGAAATGAGCAGTTCTTC. It translates to CASNRGGNEQFF.

The table lists this clonotype with many counts. The chain is built from TRBV5-1 and TRBJ2-3, with D possibly being TRBD1 (6 bases). Trimming cost V 4 bases and J 1 base, with 10 bases left between them. Germline CDR1 is SGHRS and CDR2 is YFSETQ. This CDR3 comprises 14 residues. The CDR3 loop reads CASSVRQGTDTQYF. The CDR3 DNA follows: TGCGCCAGCAGCGTCAGACAGGGCACAGATACGCAGTATTTT.

The chain links TRBV7-3 to TRBJ2-5; TRBD1 aligns across 9 bases. The better agreement between TRBJ2-7 and the DNA end casts doubt on the J call. Germline V CDR1 and CDR2: SGHTA, FQGTGA. The CDR3 is 15 amino acids. The CDR3 spells CASSLRTGVGDEQYF. CDR3 DNA: TGTGCCAGCAGCTTAAGGACAGGGGTCGGAGACGAGCAGTACTTC.

The chain employs TRBV10-3 and TRBJ2-4; D possibly corresponds to TRBD1 (5 bases). The DNA end favors TRBJ2-7, so the J call may be wrong. Germline CDR1 and CDR2: ENHRY and SYGVKD. The CDR3 runs 12 residues. Here the CDR3 DNA reads TGTGCCATCAGGGACACCACCTACGAGCAGTACTTC. The encoded protein is CAIRDTTYEQYF.